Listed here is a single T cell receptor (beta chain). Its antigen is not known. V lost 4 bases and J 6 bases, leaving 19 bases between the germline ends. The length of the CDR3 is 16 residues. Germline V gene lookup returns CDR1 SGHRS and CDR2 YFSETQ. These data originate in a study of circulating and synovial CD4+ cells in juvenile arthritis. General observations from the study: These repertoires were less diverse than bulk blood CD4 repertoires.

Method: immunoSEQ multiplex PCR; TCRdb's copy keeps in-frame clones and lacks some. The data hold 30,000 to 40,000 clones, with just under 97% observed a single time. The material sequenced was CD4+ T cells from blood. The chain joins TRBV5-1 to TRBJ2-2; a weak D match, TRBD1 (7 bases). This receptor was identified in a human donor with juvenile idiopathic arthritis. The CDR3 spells CASSAGQLNGAGELFF. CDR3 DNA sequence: TGCGCCAGCAGCGCGGGACAGTTAAATGGGGCCGGGGAGCTGTTTTTT.